This T cell receptor (beta chain) stems from a study of OX40 agonist ivuxolimab in advanced cancers. Sequencing was performed with immunoSEQ multiplex PCR; in TCRdb, only in-frame clones are kept and a portion is missing. The sample records around 9,900 clones, roughly 70% being singletons. This clone was recorded only once. V was shortened by 7 bases and J by 6 bases, with 12 bases between the two germline ends. CDR1 and CDR2 (germline): SQVTM, ANQGSEA. The CDR3 is made up of 11 amino acids. This chain links TRBV29-1 with TRBJ1-1; D remains ambiguous. The material was CD4+ or CD8+ T cells sorted from blood, obtained in a trial of the OX40 agonist ivuxolimab. The TCR originated in an adult with an advanced solid tumor such as melanoma, head and neck, liver or kidney cancer. The CDR3 region is CSAFHRSEAFF. CDR3 in DNA: TGCAGCGCATTTCACCGATCTGAAGCTTTCTTT.